These 32 T cell receptor beta chains originate from one sample sequenced in a study of human T cells and chemical hapten exposure. TCRdb analysed the RACE reads with MiXCR anew, one entry per CDR3 protein. This table holds about 180,000 distinct CDR3 sequences, almost 30% found once. Specified time point: pre-sensitization, week 0. The treatment denotes: therapeutic diphenylcyclopropenone sensitization with weekly scalp DPC. The material was whole blood, obtained in connection with sensitization to the hapten diphenylcyclopropenone (DPC). Source of these receptors: a woman younger than 45 with alopecia areata. Some clones in this sample may be carry-over from other donors' samples.

This sequence joins TRBV4-3 and TRBJ2-3; 8 bases map to TRBD1. Unmatched junction bases numbered 5, after V lost 2 bases and J lost 1 base. Germline values: CDR1 LGHNA, CDR2 YSLEER. CDR3 length equals 16 residues. The CDR3 spells CASSQQGQVGTDTQYF. The CDR3 nucleotides are TGCGCCAGCAGCCAACAGGGACAGGTCGGCACAGATACGCAGTATTTT.

This clonotype was seen a few times. The chain is built from TRBV6-2 or TRBV6-3 and TRBJ2-1; possible D gene TRBD1, 6 bases. V dropped 0 bases and J dropped 10 bases, with 16 bases sitting between them. CDR3 length equals 15 residues. Germline-derived CDR1 and CDR2 are MNHEY and SVGEGT. In DNA, the CDR3 is TGTGCCAGCAGTTACTCGAGGGGGTCTAGGGGGGAGCAGTTCTTC. It codes for CASSYSRGSRGEQFF.

The DNA for the CDR3 is TGTGCCTGGAGTGTATACTGGAGCCCCCAGTTCTTC. The encoded protein is CAWSVYWSPQFF. The V gene is TRBV30, the J gene TRBJ2-1; D is unclear. The CDR3 consists of 12 residues. Germline V gene lookup returns CDR1 GTSNPN and CDR2 SVGIG (reference sequence). Trimming shortened V by 0 bases and J by 13 bases, and 13 bases separated the two germline ends.

This clonotype was observed a few times. V and J are TRBV20-1 and TRBJ2-4; 9 bases map to TRBD1. The CDR3 has 15 amino acids. V lost 5 bases and J lost 4; bases outside the gene matches: 9. Germline V CDR1 and CDR2: DFQATT, SNEGSKA (reference sequence). In DNA, the CDR3 is TGCAGTGCTCGTCGGACAGGGGAGCAGAAAAACATTCAGTACTTC. It is translated as CSARRTGEQKNIQYF.

This chain joins TRBV5-1 and TRBJ2-1, with a tentative D call TRBD2 (5 bases). V lost 0 bases to trimming and J lost 9 bases, with 19 bases between them. Per the germline V gene, CDR1 is SGHRS and CDR2 is YFSETQ. The CDR3 is 16 residues long. Here the CDR3 DNA reads TGCGCCAGCAGCTTGGAGGGAGTTCCCCGGTGGGGTGAGCAGTTCTTC. Its translation: CASSLEGVPRWGEQFF.

In its sample, this clonotype was seen once. This chain connects TRBV20-1 to TRBJ1-2; D is unclear. This CDR3 is built from 13 residues. The germline CDR1 and CDR2 sequences are DFQATT and SNEGSKA (reference sequence). V was trimmed by 0 bases and J by 7 bases, leaving 12 bases between them. The CDR3 DNA is TGCAGTGCTAGAGATAGGGCAGGTTTTGGCTACACCTTC. Translation: CSARDRAGFGYTF.

The chain recombines TRBV12-5 with TRBJ1-1; 9 bases align to TRBD1. The germline V gene encodes CDR1 LGHNT and CDR2 FRNRAP. Trimming at V came to 9 bases and at J to 7 bases, leaving 6 bases not matched to a gene. The CDR3 contains 12 residues. The CDR3 coding sequence is TGTGCTAGCACAGGGGGCTTTAGTGAAGCTTTCTTT. Residues: CASTGGFSEAFF.

The chain couples TRBV12-5 to TRBJ1-5, with a possible D match to TRBD1 (5 bases). V lost 2 bases and J 9 bases, leaving 11 bases between the germline ends. The length of the CDR3 is 13 residues. Germline CDR1 is LGHNT and CDR2 is FRNRAP. CDR3 protein: CASGLSGTRPQHF. The DNA for the CDR3 is TGTGCTAGTGGTTTGTCAGGGACCCGGCCCCAGCATTTT.

This chain links TRBV7-2 with TRBJ1-5; no firm D call. CDR1 and CDR2 from the germline V gene are SGHTA and FQGNSA. Trimming left V 5 bases short and J 5 bases short, with 10 bases between. CDR3 length: 13 amino acids. The CDR3 reads CASSPGPYQPQHF. For the CDR3, the DNA is TGTGCCAGCAGCCCTGGACCCTATCAGCCCCAGCATTTT.

This clonotype appeared a few times. The chain uses TRBV5-6 and TRBJ2-5; a possible D gene is TRBD1 (6 bases). CDR1 is SGHDT, CDR2 YYEEEE, per germline. The CDR3 runs to 14 residues. V was trimmed by 3 bases and J by 3 bases, leaving 12 bases between them. In DNA form, the CDR3 reads TGTGCCAGCAGCTGGGGACATCCCAAAGAGACCCAGTACTTC. Encoded protein: CASSWGHPKETQYF. The entire variable domain, with the rest obtained from reference TRBV5-6 and TRBJ2-5, is as follows: DAGVTQSPTHLIKTRGQQVTLRCSPKSGHDTVSWYQQALGQGPQFIFQYYEEEERQRGNFPDRFSGHQFPNYSSELNVNALLLGDSALYLCASSWGHPKETQYFGPGTRLLVL.

The rearrangement joins TRBV30 to TRBJ2-4; D gene ambiguous. Germline-derived CDR1 and CDR2 are GTSNPN and SVGIG (reference sequence). V dropped 2 bases and J dropped 0 bases, with 8 bases sitting between them. This CDR3 region has 14 residues. DNA for the CDR3: TGTGCCTGGAGTAGACCCGTAGCCAAAAACATTCAGTACTTC. Residues: CAWSRPVAKNIQYF.

This chain joins TRBV28 and TRBJ1-4; D is uncertain. Trimming removed 3 bases at V and 3 bases at J, with 8 bases between. The germline V gene has CDR1 MDHEN and CDR2 SYDVKM. The CDR3 runs to 14 residues. The CDR3: CASSLRPANEKLFF. The CDR3 DNA reads TGTGCCAGCAGTTTGCGGCCAGCTAATGAAAAACTGTTTTTT.

The V gene is TRBV27, the J gene TRBJ2-1; D may match TRBD1 or TRBD2 (6 bases each). Germline-derived CDR1 and CDR2 are MNHEY and SMNVEV (reference sequence). This CDR3 spans 17 amino acids. Trimming took 5 bases from V and 5 from J, leaving 22 bases between them. The CDR3 region is CASSPLGGPNVNNEQFF. The CDR3 DNA follows: TGTGCCAGCAGTCCGCTCGGGGGCCCGAACGTAAACAATGAGCAGTTCTTC.

This clonotype was counted a few times. The rearrangement uses TRBV7-2 and TRBJ1-2; D remains ambiguous. The CDR3 covers 14 residues. Germline V gene lookup returns CDR1 SGHTA and CDR2 FQGNSA. V lost 2 bases to trimming and J lost 2 bases, with 9 bases between them. The DNA of the CDR3 is TGTGCCAGCAGCTTATTGGGTCAGAACTATGGCTACACCTTC. This translates into CASSLLGQNYGYTF.

This clonotype was counted between two and nine times. The V call is TRBV9, the J call TRBJ2-1; no clear D gene. The CDR3 is made up of 12 amino acids. The germline CDR1 and CDR2 sequences are SGDLS and YYNGEE. The germline V and J ends were trimmed by 0 bases and 2 bases, with 0 bases remaining between them. The CDR3 DNA sequence: TGTGCCAGCAGCGTAGCCTACAATGAGCAGTTCTTC. Amino acids: CASSVAYNEQFF.

This clonotype appeared many times. This rearrangement joins TRBV11-2 to TRBJ2-5; the match to TRBD1 covers 9 bases. Trimming removed 5 bases from V and 3 bases from J; junction bases left unmatched: 1. The germline CDR1 and CDR2 sequences are SGHAT and FQNNGV. This CDR3 contains 13 residues. The CDR3 loop reads CASSRDREETQYF. The CDR3 nucleotides read TGTGCCAGCAGCCGGGACAGGGAAGAGACCCAGTACTTC.

This clonotype was seen a few times. V usage is TRBV20-1 and J usage is TRBJ2-1; TRBD2 is a possible D gene (5 bases). The V and J ends lost 3 bases and 9 bases respectively, with 9 bases between them. The germline CDR1 and CDR2 sequences are DFQATT and SNEGSKA (reference sequence). This CDR3 has 11 amino acids. The CDR3 is CSARPRGEQFF. As DNA, the CDR3 is TGCAGTGCTAGGCCACGGGGTGAGCAGTTCTTC.

The sample holds a few counts of this clonotype. V usage is TRBV28 and J usage is TRBJ2-3, with a tentative D call TRBD2 (6 bases). Germline V CDR1 and CDR2: MDHEN, SYDVKM. The V gene lost 2 bases and the J gene lost 0 bases, with 12 bases spanning the gap. The CDR3 sequence is 16 residues long. The DNA of the CDR3 is TGTGCCAGCAGTTTAGTGAGCGGGCAGAGCACAGATACGCAGTATTTT. Translating gives CASSLVSGQSTDTQYF. Filled out from reference TRBV28 and TRBJ2-3, the complete variable domain reads DVKVTQSSRYLVKRTGEKVFLECVQDMDHENMFWYRQDPGLGLRLIYFSYDVKMKEKGDIPEGYSVSREKKERFSLILESASTNQTSMYLCASSLVSGQSTDTQYFGPGTRLTVL.

J is TRBJ2-1 and V is TRBV6-5, with 7 bases that match TRBD1. V was pared by 5 bases and J by 6 bases, with 10 bases of the junction left unmatched. The germline gives CDR1 MNHEY, CDR2 SVGAGI. This CDR3 region has 15 residues. CDR3 nucleotides: TGTGCCAGCAGTCCCGAGAAGGGGGCGGTCAATGAGCAGTTCTTC. It yields the protein CASSPEKGAVNEQFF.

V and J are TRBV2 and TRBJ1-1; D is unresolved. Trimming removed 3 bases from V and 3 bases from J, with 11 bases in between. The CDR3 consists of 14 residues. CDR1 is SNHLY, CDR2 FYNNEI, per germline. The CDR3 DNA follows: TGTGCCAGCAGTGAGGAGGGCCCGGACACTGAAGCTTTCTTT. This encodes CASSEEGPDTEAFF. Combining the CDR3 with reference TRBV2 and TRBJ1-1 gives the whole variable domain EPEVTQTPSHQVTQMGQEVILRCVPISNHLYFYWYRQILGQKVEFLVSFYNNEISEKSEIFDDQFSVERPDGSNFTLKIRSTKLEDSAMYFCASSEEGPDTEAFFGQGTRLTVV.

This clonotype was counted a few times. The CDR3 spells CASSLQGGGNTIYF. The CDR3, as DNA: TGTGCCAGCAGTCTTCAGGGGGGTGGAAACACCATATATTTT. The gene calls are TRBV28 and TRBJ1-3; 7 nucleotides match TRBD1. V lost 5 bases and J lost 3; bases outside the gene matches: 4. The germline V gene encodes CDR1 MDHEN and CDR2 SYDVKM. The CDR3 extends over 14 amino acids.

The sample holds many counts of this clonotype. This chain links TRBV3-1 with TRBJ1-1; D is uncertain. Trimming stripped 5 bases from V and 1 base from J, with 11 bases between. The germline V gene encodes CDR1 LGHDT and CDR2 YNNKEL (reference sequence). The CDR3 runs to 14 residues. CDR3 sequence (DNA): TGTGCCAGCAGCGTCGGCACGGGGAACACTGAAGCTTTCTTT. It translates to CASSVGTGNTEAFF.

About this clonotype: One end of the junction does not line up with germline, which may come from a read error. The V gene is TRBV7-9, the J gene TRBJ2-7; no reliable D call. Germline V gene lookup returns CDR1 SEHNR and CDR2 FQNEAQ (reference sequence). The CDR3 covers 12 residues. CDR3 nucleotide sequence: TGTGCCAGCAGCTTTGCCTCCCACGAGCAGTACTTC. Its protein product is CASSFASHEQYF.

This chain links TRBV29-1 with TRBJ2-5; 13 nucleotides align to TRBD2. This CDR3 is built from 13 residues. With V trimmed by 6 bases and J by 6 bases, 4 bases remained unmatched. Germline V lookup: CDR1 SQVTM, CDR2 ANQGSEA. CDR3 loop: CSVGTSGEKTQYF. The CDR3 DNA sequence: TGCAGCGTAGGGACTAGCGGGGAAAAGACCCAGTACTTC.

This chain uses TRBV3-1 with TRBJ1-1; possibly TRBD1 for D (5 bases). The ends were cut back, 4 bases at V and 10 bases at J, with 16 bases in the middle. Germline V lookup: CDR1 LGHDT, CDR2 YNNKEL (reference sequence). This CDR3 spans 13 amino acids. The CDR3 sequence: CASSRVPGPGAFF. The CDR3, as DNA: TGTGCCAGCAGCCGGGTGCCGGGGCCCGGAGCTTTCTTT.

J is TRBJ2-5 and V is TRBV25-1, with a tentative D call TRBD1 (7 bases). With 4 bases removed from V and 5 bases from J, the gap between germline ends came to 20 bases. The CDR3 has 16 amino acids. Germline V CDR1 and CDR2: MGHDK, SYGVNS. CDR3 region: CASSGTKQGWLETQYF. In DNA, the CDR3 is TGTGCCAGCAGTGGGACTAAACAGGGGTGGCTGGAGACCCAGTACTTC.

The chain carries TRBV20-1 and TRBJ1-2; 8 bases line up with TRBD1. This CDR3 comprises 14 residues. The germline V gene encodes CDR1 DFQATT and CDR2 SNEGSKA (reference sequence). The V segment lost 1 base and the J segment 4 bases; nucleotides outside the gene matches: 5. The CDR3 nucleotides are TGCAGTGCTAGAGCCAACGGACAGGGCTATGGCTACACCTTC. Encoded protein: CSARANGQGYGYTF.

V usage is TRBV5-1 and J usage is TRBJ2-2, with 7 bases fitting TRBD2. J lost 8 bases, V lost 0 bases, and 7 bases had no gene match. CDR3 length: 15 residues. CDR1 and CDR2 from the germline V gene are SGHRS and YFSETQ. CDR3 nucleotides: TGCGCCAGCAGCTTGGAACTAGCGCGTAAGGGGGAGCTGTTTTTT. Its protein is CASSLELARKGELFF.

The chain links TRBV9 to TRBJ2-7; maybe TRBD2 (5 bases). The germline V gene has CDR1 SGDLS and CDR2 YYNGEE. The CDR3 has 12 amino acids. Trimming shortened V by 2 bases and J by 5 bases, and 8 bases separated the two germline ends. CDR3 sequence (DNA): TGTGCCAGCAGCGTCGGGAATGACGAGCAGTACTTC. Protein product: CASSVGNDEQYF. Full variable domain (rest looked up from reference TRBV9 and TRBJ2-7): DSGVTQTPKHLITATGQRVTLRCSPRSGDLSVYWYQQSLDQGLQFLIQYYNGEERAKGNILERFSAQQFPDLHSELNLSSLELGDSALYFCASSVGNDEQYFGPGTRLTVT.

V gene TRBV9 combines with J gene TRBJ2-6; 10 bases match TRBD1. This CDR3 comprises 18 residues. V was pared by 0 bases and J by 0 bases, with 3 bases of the junction left unmatched. The germline V gene has CDR1 SGDLS and CDR2 YYNGEE. The CDR3 sequence is CASSVGGTGDSGANVLTF. In DNA, the CDR3 is TGTGCCAGCAGCGTAGGAGGGACAGGGGACTCTGGGGCCAACGTCCTGACTTTC.

This clonotype has a handful of counts. The rearrangement joins TRBV28 to TRBJ1-6, with 7 bases identical to TRBD1. The germline V gene has CDR1 MDHEN and CDR2 SYDVKM. V lost 6 bases to trimming and J lost 7 bases; unmatched junction nucleotides: 15. This CDR3 comprises 17 residues. The CDR3 sequence is CASSHHTPGTANSPLHF. CDR3 coding DNA: TGTGCCAGCAGCCACCACACCCCCGGGACAGCCAATTCACCCCTCCACTTT.

This clonotype was seen more than once but under ten times. The rearrangement uses TRBV28 and TRBJ1-5; D perhaps matches TRBD1 (6 bases). V lost 5 bases, J lost 4 bases, and 15 bases lay in between. Looked up from germline, CDR1 is MDHEN and CDR2 is SYDVKM. This CDR3 comprises 15 residues. The CDR3 DNA reads TGTGCCAGCAGTCAGGTCCTCGGACAGAATCAGCCCCAGCATTTT. It encodes CASSQVLGQNQPQHF.